A few counts support the clone carrying this T cell receptor beta chain. What was sequenced were expressed TCRB transcripts, since all of the isolated RNA had been reverse transcribed. The protocol was immunoSEQ multiplex PCR, while the TCRdb copy is restricted to in-frame clones and leaves out a portion. The sample consists of roughly 300,000 clones, less than 9.5% of them appearing once. These data belong to a study of beta chain features in type 1 diabetes. The overall study: All samples yielded 107,917,701 examined sorted cells.

V shed 5 bases and J 2 bases; nucleotides not matched to a gene: 6. Germline V lookup: CDR1 SQVTM, CDR2 ANQGSEA. This CDR3 comprises 14 residues. This clonotype originated in a woman younger than 30 in good health. Sequencing was done on a sample of central memory CD4+ T cells from blood. The chain is built from TRBV29-1 and TRBJ2-5; 9 bases agree with TRBD2. CDR3 DNA: TGCAGCGTTAAGAGACTAGCGGAACAAGAGACCCAGTACTTC. This gives the protein CSVKRLAEQETQYF.